Here is one TCR beta chain with its context. As yet, its antigen is unknown. The PCR used 60 Vbeta and 13 Jbeta primers. Method: immunoSEQ multiplex PCR; TCRdb's copy keeps in-frame clones and lacks some. The table lists 200,000 to 250,000 clones, almost 70% of them singletons, with less than 3% in the top ten. Germline CDR1 reads SGHDN; CDR2 reads FVKESK. Deletions cut 2 bases from V and 0 bases from J, with 10 bases between. The CDR3 has 16 residues. This entry belongs to a study of cytomegalovirus exposure and HLA in healthy donors. Study-level results: Whilst most TCR sequences proved rare, a subset of public TCRs occurred across many donors.

The V call is TRBV14, the J call TRBJ1-4, with D possibly TRBD1 on 6 matching bases. The receptor was isolated from a man aged 35 to 55 in good health and CMV-seropositive. The sequencing sample was made of PBMCs. CDR3 DNA sequence: TGTGCCAGCAGCCAAAACACAGGGACAACTAATGAAAAACTGTTTTTT. Translation: CASSQNTGTTNEKLFF.